This paragraph reports one TCR beta chain. Its antigen is unknown. These data belong to a study of cytomegalovirus exposure and HLA in healthy donors. Notes on the study in general: In an earlier analysis, in approximately 630 donors, most V segments appeared productive either ~90% or ~30% of the time. A later analysis showed HLA-associated TCR beta chains outstripping equally common others in clonal expansion.

PCR used 60 Vbeta primers and 13 Jbeta primers. Per the original methods: The count from a later analysis was 79 million or so unique TCR beta chains, 9 million to 12 million of them shared. The table came from immunoSEQ multiplex PCR; TCRdb's copy has only in-frame clones and leaves some out. The D gene and trimming were derived from the DNA, and the V and J assignments and clone size from that table. The sample has roughly 92,000 clones; roughly 79% are singletons. The clonotype comes from a woman aged 70 to 79 in good health and CMV-seropositive. Material for sequencing was PBMCs.

The CDR3 sequence is CASSFLTAGYEQYF. In DNA form, the CDR3 reads TGTGCCAGCAGCTTCCTCACCGCGGGGTACGAGCAGTACTTC. The rearrangement joins TRBV11-2 to TRBJ2-7; tentatively, D is TRBD2 (6 bases). Trimming removed 3 bases at V and 4 bases at J, with 13 bases between. CDR1 is SGHAT and CDR2 is FQNNGV in the germline V gene. The CDR3 extends over 14 amino acids. Full variable domain (remainder filled in from reference TRBV11-2 and TRBJ2-7): EAGVAQSPRYKIIEKRQSVAFWCNPISGHATLYWYQQILGQGPKLLIQFQNNGVVDDSQLPKDRFSAERLKGVDSTLKIQPAKLEDSAVYLCASSFLTAGYEQYFGPGTRLTVT.